Listed below are T cell receptor beta chains from one sample, sequenced in a study of T cells in Graves' hyperthyroidism and ophthalmopathy. TCRdb re-called the multiplex PCR reads with MiXCR, one entry per CDR3 protein. The table has around 540,000 distinct CDR3 sequences, roughly 50% seen once. Input material: peripheral blood or thyroid tissue (not recorded which). These receptor sequences come from a woman in her late teens or twenties with Graves' hyperthyroidism. CDR3s include the opening cysteine and the closing phenylalanine or tryptophan. D genes are given only for firm matches. Clone sizes are given selectively: once, few, many, or a class where the clone is expanded.

V gene	clone size	D gene	J gene	CDR3 protein	CDR3 DNA
TRBV20-1	.	.	TRBJ1-2	CSARGTGSPYGYTF	TGCAGTGCTAGAGGAACAGGGTCCCCCTATGGCTACACCTTC
TRBV11-2	.	.	TRBJ1-4	CASSPDSRGNEKLFF	TGTGCCAGCAGCCCAGACTCTCGGGGAAATGAAAAACTGTTTTTT
TRBV6-1	.	.	TRBJ1-1	CASIGTGTWNTEAFF	TGTGCCAGCATTGGAACAGGGACCTGGAACACTGAAGCTTTCTTT
TRBV5-1	many	.	TRBJ2-2	CASSSGGTNTGELFF	TGCGCCAGCAGCTCTGGCGGAACGAACACCGGGGAGCTGTTTTTT
TRBV20-1	many	.	TRBJ1-4	CSARDEKLFF	TGCAGTGCTAGAGATGAAAAACTGTTTTTT
TRBV24-1	.	.	TRBJ1-2	CATGANYGYTF	TGTGCCACAGGCGCTAACTATGGCTACACCTTC
TRBV10-3	.	.	TRBJ1-6	CAISDPAGIEPNSPLHF	TGTGCCATCAGTGACCCGGCAGGGATCGAACCTAATTCACCCCTCCACTTT
TRBV11-2	.	.	TRBJ2-7	CASSPGAGNEQYF	TGTGCCAGCTCACCCGGTGCAGGGAACGAGCAGTACTTC
TRBV7-3	once	.	TRBJ1-3	CAWSVPTRGNTIYF	TGTGCCTGGAGTGTACCGACTCGGGGAAACACCATATATTTT
TRBV10-3	many	.	TRBJ2-7	CAISEGRKPYEQYF	TGTGCCATCAGTGAGGGCAGGAAACCCTACGAGCAGTACTTC
TRBV2	.	.	TRBJ1-1	CASSLKETHTEAFF	TGTGCCAGCAGTTTGAAGGAGACTCACACTGAAGCTTTCTTT
TRBV12-3/TRBV12-4	.	.	TRBJ2-5	CASSYTAGETQYF	TGTGCCAGCAGTTACACCGCCGGGGAGACCCAGTACTTC
TRBV7-2	.	TRBD2	TRBJ2-7	CASSRQTSADEQYF	TGTGCCAGCAGCAGGCAGACTAGCGCGGACGAGCAGTACTTC
TRBV7-6	.	.	TRBJ1-6	CASSSRDGYSPLHF	TGTGCCAGCAGCTCTCGGGACGGCTATTCACCCCTCCACTTT
TRBV15	.	.	TRBJ1-6	CATSRDRWRGDSPLHF	TGTGCCACCAGCAGAGATCGATGGAGGGGAGATTCACCCCTCCACTTT
TRBV7-9	.	.	TRBJ1-1	CASNPFGQTTNTEAFF	TGTGCCAGCAACCCTTTCGGACAGACTACGAACACTGAAGCTTTCTTT
TRBV7-2	.	.	TRBJ2-3	CASSLVISTDTQYF	TGTGCCAGCAGCTTAGTAATTAGCACAGATACGCAGTATTTT
TRBV9	once	.	TRBJ1-1	CASTIFTMNTEAFF	TGTGCCAGTACCATTTTCACGATGAACACTGAAGCTTTCTTT
TRBV6-2/TRBV6-3	.	TRBD2	TRBJ2-5	CASKGAGQETQYF	TGTGCCAGCAAGGGAGCGGGGCAAGAGACCCAGTACTTC
TRBV19	.	.	TRBJ1-3	CASSRASSGNTIYF	TGTGCCAGTAGCAGGGCCAGCTCTGGAAACACCATATATTTT
TRBV7-9	.	.	TRBJ2-7	CASSAFRGEQYF	TGTGCCAGCAGCGCTTTCCGCGGGGAGCAGTACTTC